This TCR beta chain is drawn from a study of blood T cells in healthy people across ages. Study details: In model experiments, template switching was able to capture about one barcoded beta molecule for every two T cells that were present.

About 10 milliliters of peripheral blood were drawn from each donor into EDTA-treated tubes. Researchers report isolating at least 6.5 million PBMCs per sample. On this clonotype: The antigen remains unidentified.

It was with a sample-barcoded 5' primer and a J-beta primer mix that a second PCR of roughly 7 to 12 cycles was run. In TCRdb, the 5' RACE reads were re-called with MiXCR into one record per CDR3 protein. The sample contains 1.5 million or so distinct CDR3 sequences, roughly 40% of which appear only once. There are 15 residues in the CDR3. The germline V and J ends were trimmed by 3 bases and 5 bases, with 16 bases remaining between them. Germline loops: CDR1 SGHRS, CDR2 YFSETQ. Study-level results: Versus aged donors, long-lived donors had higher diversity and more naive CD4+ cells.

This TCR derives from a woman aged 18-29 years in good health. The chain employs TRBV5-1 and TRBJ2-3, with D tentatively TRBD1 or TRBD2 (5 bases each). The material sequenced was blood. CDR3 residues: CASSSGQGAGDTQYF. CDR3 nucleotides: TGCGCCAGCAGCTCGGGGCAAGGCGCAGGAGATACGCAGTATTTT.